Shown below are 12 T cell receptor beta chains from a single sample sequenced in a study of read filtering for tumor transcriptome and immune sequencing. This library used roughly 400 ng RNA and molecular barcoded adaptors spanning alpha/delta and beta/gamma chains. TCRdb processed the reads anew with MiXCR; each CDR3 protein has one entry. In the table there are 50,000 to 65,000 distinct CDR3 sequences, approximately 13% of which are singletons. Input material: a population of CD138-negative cells sorted from bone marrow. These receptors were taken from a donor at least 40 years old with multiple myeloma.

This clonotype was found many times. V gene TRBV10-2 combines with J gene TRBJ1-1; D not certain. The germline CDR1 and CDR2 sequences are WSHSY and SAAADI. The CDR3 is 14 residues long. The V end lost 4 bases, the J end lost 1 base, and 10 bases lay between the germline ends. The CDR3 reads CASSGGSGNTEAFF. The CDR3 DNA reads TGCGCCAGCAGTGGAGGGTCCGGGAACACTGAAGCTTTCTTT.

This clonotype occurred many times. This chain uses TRBV27 with TRBJ2-5; D might be TRBD2 (7 bases). Per germline, CDR1 MNHEY and CDR2 SMNVEV (reference sequence). Trimming left V 6 bases short and J 4 bases short, with 21 bases between. The CDR3 consists of 16 residues. The CDR3 region has the DNA TGTGCCAGCAGACGGGGCGGGGGCCGGACCGCAGAGACCCAGTACTTC. It is translated as CASRRGGGRTAETQYF.

This clonotype was detected only a few times. One base away lies a much larger clone, so this may be a sequencing read error. The CDR3 carries no conserved terminal phenylalanine or tryptophan, so it likely arises from a read error. The chain carries TRBV4-1 and TRBJ2-3; 7 positions agree with TRBD2. Trimming removed 3 bases from V and 2 bases from J; junction bases left unmatched: 5. In germline, CDR1 is MGHRA, CDR2 YSYEKL. CDR3 length: 15 residues. CDR3 residues: CASSHPAGNTDTQYL. DNA for the CDR3: TGCGCCAGCAGCCATCCAGCGGGGAACACAGATACGCAGTATCTT.

This clonotype was detected many times. CDR3 sequence: CASSQSGLYEQYF. The CDR3 region has the DNA TGTGCCAGCAGCCAATCCGGGCTTTACGAGCAGTACTTC. This chain connects TRBV7-9 to TRBJ2-7, with D hard to call. Trimming took 5 bases from V and 4 from J, leaving 12 bases between them. Germline CDR1 and CDR2: SEHNR and FQNEAQ (reference sequence). The CDR3 spans 13 residues.

This clonotype has only a few counts. A much bigger clone sits one base away, suggesting this may be a read error. The chain has TRBV2 and TRBJ2-1; D is unresolved. This CDR3 is built from 12 residues. Germline V lookup: CDR1 SNHLY, CDR2 FYNNEI. CDR3: CASRDAYNEQLF. The CDR3, as DNA: TGTGCCAGCAGGGATGCCTACAATGAGCAGCTCTTC.

This clonotype was seen repeatedly, ten times or more. The chain links TRBV5-1 to TRBJ2-7; D gene ambiguous. CDR1 and CDR2 from the germline V gene are SGHRS and YFSETQ. V was cut by 5 bases and J by 5 bases, with 11 bases left in between. This CDR3 contains 12 residues. The CDR3 DNA is TGCGCCAGCAGGTCAGGTGTCAACGAGCAGTACTTC. This codes for CASRSGVNEQYF.

This clonotype was observed many times. The chain is built from TRBV7-2 and TRBJ2-3; D may be TRBD2 (5 bases). V was shortened by 5 bases and J by 2 bases, with 11 bases between the two germline ends. CDR1 is SGHTA and CDR2 is FQGNSA in the germline V gene. This CDR3 is 14 amino acids long. CDR3 amino acids: CASSPGDITDTQYF. The CDR3 coding sequence is TGTGCCAGCAGCCCCGGGGATATCACAGATACGCAGTATTTT. The full variable domain, completed using reference TRBV7-2 and TRBJ2-3, is GAGVSQSPSNKVTEKGKDVELRCDPISGHTALYWYRQSLGQGLEFLIYFQGNSAPDKSGLPSDRFSAERTGGSVSTLTIQRTQQEDSAVYLCASSPGDITDTQYFGPGTRLTVL.

This clonotype was found many times. CDR3 amino acids: CASSLQTSTDTQYF. The CDR3 region has the DNA TGTGCCAGCAGCTTACAGACGAGCACAGATACGCAGTATTTT. The chain uses TRBV5-4 and TRBJ2-3; no reliable D call. The CDR3 totals 14 residues. V was cut by 2 bases and J by 0 bases, with 7 bases left in between. CDR1 is SGHNT, CDR2 YYREEE, per germline (reference sequence).

This chain links TRBV6-5 with TRBJ2-5, with D maybe TRBD2 (6 bases). CDR1 and CDR2 (germline): MNHEY, SVGAGI. Trimming shortened V by 0 bases and J by 2 bases, and 10 bases separated the two germline ends. The CDR3 covers 15 residues. Here the CDR3 reads CASSYSGTEQETQYF. In DNA, the CDR3 is TGTGCCAGCAGTTACTCCGGGACTGAGCAAGAGACCCAGTACTTC.

The sample holds many counts of this clonotype. The chain recombines TRBV12-3 or TRBV12-4 with TRBJ1-5; unclear D gene. CDR3 length: 16 residues. Trimming stripped 0 bases from V and 1 base from J, with 10 bases between. CDR3: CASSLALTGSNQPQHF. The CDR3 DNA follows: TGTGCCAGCAGTTTAGCGCTAACTGGCAGCAATCAGCCCCAGCATTTT.

This clonotype has more than one count but fewer than ten. The V and J genes are TRBV7-9 and TRBJ2-5; D is unresolved. Germline CDR1 reads SEHNR; CDR2 reads FQNEAQ (reference sequence). The V and J ends lost 5 bases and 4 bases respectively, with 8 bases between them. The CDR3 totals 12 residues. CDR3 coding DNA: TGTGCCAGCAGCCCGGATGTAGAGACCCAGTACTTC. It yields the protein CASSPDVETQYF.

In its sample, this clonotype was seen a few times. Since a far larger clone is one base different, this is likely a read error. The rearrangement joins TRBV7-2 to TRBJ2-1; D is possibly TRBD1 (5 bases). CDR3 length: 13 residues. V was clipped by 7 bases and J by 2 bases, with 9 bases between them. The germline gives CDR1 SGHTA, CDR2 FQGNSA. CDR3 nucleotides: TGTGCCAGCATCCAGGGCGCCTACAATGAGCAGTTCTTC. The encoded protein is CASIQGAYNEQFF.